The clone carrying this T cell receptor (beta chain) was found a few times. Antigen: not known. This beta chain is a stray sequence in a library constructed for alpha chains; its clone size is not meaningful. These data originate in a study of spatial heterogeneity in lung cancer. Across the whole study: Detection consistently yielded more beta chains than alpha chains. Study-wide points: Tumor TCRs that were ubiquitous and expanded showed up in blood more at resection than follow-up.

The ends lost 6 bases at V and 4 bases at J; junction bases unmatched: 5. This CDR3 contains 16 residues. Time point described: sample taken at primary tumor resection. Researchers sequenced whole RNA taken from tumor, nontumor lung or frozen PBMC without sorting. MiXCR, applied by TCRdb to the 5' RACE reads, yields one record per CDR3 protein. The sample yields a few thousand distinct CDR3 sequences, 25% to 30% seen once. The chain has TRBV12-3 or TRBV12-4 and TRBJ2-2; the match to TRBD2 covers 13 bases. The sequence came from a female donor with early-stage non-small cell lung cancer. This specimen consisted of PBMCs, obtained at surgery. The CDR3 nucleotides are TGTGCCAGCAGCCCGACTAGCGGGAGGCTCACCGGGGAGCTGTTTTTT. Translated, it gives CASSPTSGRLTGELFF.